Sequencing of this T cell receptor beta chain was carried out in a study of T-cell memory formation after mild COVID-19. Study as a whole: TCR clusters were mostly donor specific.

Study findings and constraints: Clones shrinking between day 15 and 85 showed a balanced CD4/CD8 split, and those that grew later tilted toward CD4+. Cross-reactive memory appears to have joined, as suggested by some responding clones showing up in pre-infection memory.

TCRdb reprocessed the 5' RACE reads via MiXCR and lists one record per CDR3 protein. Of more than 150,000 distinct CDR3 sequences in the sample, about 18% are singletons; the top ten hold roughly 3.9%. CDR1 ENHRY and CDR2 SYGVKD come from the germline V gene. J lost 5 bases, V lost 3 bases, and 8 bases had no gene match. This CDR3 is 15 amino acids long. As for this clonotype: Its antigen is unknown.

Material: PBMCs or a T cell subset sorted from them (not recorded which). The TCR originated in a man younger than 30 who had mild COVID-19 (a few samples of this study predate the infection). Cell type and time point are not known. V gene TRBV10-3 combines with J gene TRBJ2-3, with 7 bases identical to TRBD1. As DNA, the CDR3 is TGTGCCATCAGTGACAACGACAGGGTAGGAGATACGCAGTATTTT. This gives the protein CAISDNDRVGDTQYF.